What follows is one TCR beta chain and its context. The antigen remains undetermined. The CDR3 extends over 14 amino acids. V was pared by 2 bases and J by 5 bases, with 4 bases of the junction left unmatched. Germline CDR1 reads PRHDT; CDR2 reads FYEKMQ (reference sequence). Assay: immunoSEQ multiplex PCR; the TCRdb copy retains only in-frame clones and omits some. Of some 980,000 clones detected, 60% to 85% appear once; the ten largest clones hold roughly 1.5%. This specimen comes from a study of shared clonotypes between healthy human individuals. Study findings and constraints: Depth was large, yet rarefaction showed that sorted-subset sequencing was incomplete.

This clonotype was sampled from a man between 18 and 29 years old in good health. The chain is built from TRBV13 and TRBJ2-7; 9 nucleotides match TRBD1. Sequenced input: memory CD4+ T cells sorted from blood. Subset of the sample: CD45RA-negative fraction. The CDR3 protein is CASSLRQGVHEQYF. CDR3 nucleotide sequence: TGTGCCAGCAGCTTAAGACAGGGGGTCCACGAGCAGTACTTC.